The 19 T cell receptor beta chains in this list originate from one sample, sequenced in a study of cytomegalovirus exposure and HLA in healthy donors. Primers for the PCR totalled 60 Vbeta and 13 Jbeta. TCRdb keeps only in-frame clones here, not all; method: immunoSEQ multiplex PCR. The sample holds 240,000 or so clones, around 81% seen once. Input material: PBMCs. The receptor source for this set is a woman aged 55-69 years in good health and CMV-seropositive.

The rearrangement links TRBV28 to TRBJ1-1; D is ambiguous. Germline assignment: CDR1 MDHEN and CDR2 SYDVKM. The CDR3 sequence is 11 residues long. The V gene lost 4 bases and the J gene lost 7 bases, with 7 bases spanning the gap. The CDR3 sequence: CASSYLYEAFF. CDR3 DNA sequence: TGTGCCAGCAGTTACCTCTATGAAGCTTTCTTT.

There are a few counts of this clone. Here the CDR3 DNA reads TGTGCCTCAAGAAGAGGGATCAACACTGAAGCTTTCTTT. Translated, it gives CASRRGINTEAFF. V usage is TRBV7-9 and J usage is TRBJ1-1; no clear D. Germline V lookup: CDR1 SEHNR, CDR2 FQNEAQ (reference sequence). The CDR3 loop spans 13 amino acids. V was cut by 11 bases and J by 2 bases, with 15 bases left in between.

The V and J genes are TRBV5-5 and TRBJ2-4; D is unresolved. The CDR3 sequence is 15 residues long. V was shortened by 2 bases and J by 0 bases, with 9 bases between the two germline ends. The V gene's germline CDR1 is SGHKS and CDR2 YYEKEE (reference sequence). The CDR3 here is CASSFPGVAKNIQYF. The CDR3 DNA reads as TGTGCCAGCAGCTTCCCCGGAGTAGCCAAAAACATTCAGTACTTC.

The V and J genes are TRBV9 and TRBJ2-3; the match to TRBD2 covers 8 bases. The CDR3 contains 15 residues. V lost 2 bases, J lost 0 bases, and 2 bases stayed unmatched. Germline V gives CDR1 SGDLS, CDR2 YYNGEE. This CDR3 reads CASSVSGASTDTQYF. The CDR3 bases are TGTGCCAGCAGCGTTAGCGGGGCAAGCACAGATACGCAGTATTTT.

The CDR3 loop reads CASSSLGGASYEQYF. The CDR3 DNA is TGTGCCAGCAGTTCACTGGGGGGGGCCTCCTACGAGCAGTACTTC. This chain uses TRBV25-1 with TRBJ2-7; a possible D gene is TRBD2 (7 bases). Germline V gene data show CDR1 as MGHDK and CDR2 as SYGVNS. V lost 5 bases to trimming and J lost 0 bases, with 14 bases between them. CDR3 length: 15 amino acids.

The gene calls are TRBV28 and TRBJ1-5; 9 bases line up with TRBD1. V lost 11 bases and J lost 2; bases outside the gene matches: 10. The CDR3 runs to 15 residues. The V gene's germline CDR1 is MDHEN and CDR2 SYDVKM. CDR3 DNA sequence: TGTGCCGCCCGTGGGACAGGGTTTGGCAATCAGCCCCAGCATTTT. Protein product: CAARGTGFGNQPQHF.

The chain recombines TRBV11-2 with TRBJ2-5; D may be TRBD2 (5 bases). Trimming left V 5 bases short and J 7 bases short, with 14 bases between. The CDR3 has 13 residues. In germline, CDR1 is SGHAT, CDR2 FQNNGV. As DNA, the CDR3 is TGTGCCAGCAGCCCCCGGAGTGAGGGGACCCAGTACTTC. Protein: CASSPRSEGTQYF. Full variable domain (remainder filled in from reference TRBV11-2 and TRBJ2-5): EAGVAQSPRYKIIEKRQSVAFWCNPISGHATLYWYQQILGQGPKLLIQFQNNGVVDDSQLPKDRFSAERLKGVDSTLKIQPAKLEDSAVYLCASSPRSEGTQYFGPGTRLLVL.

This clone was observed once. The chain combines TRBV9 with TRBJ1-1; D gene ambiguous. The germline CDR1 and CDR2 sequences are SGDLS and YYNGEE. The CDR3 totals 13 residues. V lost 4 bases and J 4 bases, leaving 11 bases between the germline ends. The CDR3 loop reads CASSLEGSTEAFF. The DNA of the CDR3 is TGTGCCAGCAGCCTCGAAGGGAGCACTGAAGCTTTCTTT.

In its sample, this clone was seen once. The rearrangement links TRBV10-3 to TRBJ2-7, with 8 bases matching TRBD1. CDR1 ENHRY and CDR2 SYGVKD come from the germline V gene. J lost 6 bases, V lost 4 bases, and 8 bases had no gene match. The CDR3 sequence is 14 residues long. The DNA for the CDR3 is TGTGCCATCAGTGCGGCGACAGGGGCTTTCGAGCAGTACTTC. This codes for CAISAATGAFEQYF.

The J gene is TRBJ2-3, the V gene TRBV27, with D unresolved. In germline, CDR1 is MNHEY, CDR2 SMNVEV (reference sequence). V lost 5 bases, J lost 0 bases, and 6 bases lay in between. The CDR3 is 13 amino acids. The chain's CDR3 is CASSLTSTDTQYF. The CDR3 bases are TGTGCCAGCAGTCTCACTAGCACAGATACGCAGTATTTT.

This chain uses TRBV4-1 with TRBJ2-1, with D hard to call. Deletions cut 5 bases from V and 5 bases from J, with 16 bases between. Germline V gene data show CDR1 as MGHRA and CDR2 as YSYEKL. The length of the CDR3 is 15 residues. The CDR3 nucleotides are TGCGCCAGCAGCTCCTACGACTCAAACCACAATGAGCAGTTCTTC. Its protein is CASSSYDSNHNEQFF.

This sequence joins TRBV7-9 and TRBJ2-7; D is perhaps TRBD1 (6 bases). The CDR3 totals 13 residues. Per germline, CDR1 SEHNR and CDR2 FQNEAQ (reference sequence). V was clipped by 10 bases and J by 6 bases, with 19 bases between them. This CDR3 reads CATRGTSKGEQYF. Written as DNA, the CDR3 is TGTGCCACAAGGGGGACATCAAAAGGCGAGCAGTACTTC. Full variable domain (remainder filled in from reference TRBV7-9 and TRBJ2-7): DTGVSQNPRHKITKRGQNVTFRCDPISEHNRLYWYRQTLGQGPEFLTYFQNEAQLEKSRLLSDRFSAERPKGSFSTLEIQRTEQGDSAMYLCATRGTSKGEQYFGPGTRLTVT.

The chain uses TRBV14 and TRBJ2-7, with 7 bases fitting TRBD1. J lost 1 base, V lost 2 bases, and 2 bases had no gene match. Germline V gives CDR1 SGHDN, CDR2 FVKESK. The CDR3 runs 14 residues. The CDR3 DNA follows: TGTGCCAGCAGCCAACTGGACAGGTCCTACGAGCAGTACTTC. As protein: CASSQLDRSYEQYF.

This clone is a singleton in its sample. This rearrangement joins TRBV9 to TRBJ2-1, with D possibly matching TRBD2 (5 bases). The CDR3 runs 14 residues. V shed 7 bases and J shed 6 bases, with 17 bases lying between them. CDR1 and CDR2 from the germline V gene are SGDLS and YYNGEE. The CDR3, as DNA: TGTGCCAGCGGGCGGGTCCCAAGAGGCAATGAGCAGTTCTTC. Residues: CASGRVPRGNEQFF.

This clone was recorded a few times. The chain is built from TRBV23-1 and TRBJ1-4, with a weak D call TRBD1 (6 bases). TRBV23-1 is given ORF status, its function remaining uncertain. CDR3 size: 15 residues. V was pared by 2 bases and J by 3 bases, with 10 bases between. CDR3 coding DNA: TGCGCCAGCAGTCAAGAGAGACAGGCTAATGAAAAACTGTTTTTT. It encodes CASSQERQANEKLFF.

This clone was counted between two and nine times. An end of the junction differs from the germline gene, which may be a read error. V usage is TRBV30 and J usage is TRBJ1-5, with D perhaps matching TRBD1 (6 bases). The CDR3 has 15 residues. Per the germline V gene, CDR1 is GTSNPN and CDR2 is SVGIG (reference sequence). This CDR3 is CAWSKGVSHNQPQHF. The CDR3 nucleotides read TGTGCCTGGAGTAAGGGGGTCTCACATAATCAACCCCAGCATTTT. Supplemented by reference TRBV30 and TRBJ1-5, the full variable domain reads SQTIHQWPATLVQPVGSPLSLECTVEGTSNPNLYWYRQAAGRGLQLLFYSVGIGQISSEVPQNLSASRPQDRQFILSSKKLLLSDSGFYLCAWSKGVSHNQPQHFGDGTRLSIL.

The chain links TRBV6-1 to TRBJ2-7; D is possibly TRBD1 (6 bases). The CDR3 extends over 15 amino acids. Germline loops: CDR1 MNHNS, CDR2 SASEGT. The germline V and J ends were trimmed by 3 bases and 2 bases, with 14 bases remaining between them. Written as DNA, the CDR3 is TGTGCCAGCAGTGACCGGACAGTTCCGACCTACGAGCAGTACTTC. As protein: CASSDRTVPTYEQYF.

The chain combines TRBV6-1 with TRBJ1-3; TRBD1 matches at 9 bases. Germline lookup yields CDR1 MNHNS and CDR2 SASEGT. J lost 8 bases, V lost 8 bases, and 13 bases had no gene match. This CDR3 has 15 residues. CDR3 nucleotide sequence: TGTGCCAGCCGTACTCTACAGGGGGCAAGAGACACCATATATTTT. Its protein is CASRTLQGARDTIYF.

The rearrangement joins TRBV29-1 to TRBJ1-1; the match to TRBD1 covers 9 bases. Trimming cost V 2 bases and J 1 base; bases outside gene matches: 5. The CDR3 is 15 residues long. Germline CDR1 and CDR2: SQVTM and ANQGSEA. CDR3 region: CSVELQGAGNTEAFF. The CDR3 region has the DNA TGCAGCGTTGAATTACAGGGGGCTGGGAACACTGAAGCTTTCTTT.